This T cell receptor (beta chain) was identified during a study of shared clonotypes between healthy human individuals. Study in general: Each donor's CD8 memory used one plate, CD8 naive two, each CD4 subset three.

The data were produced by immunoSEQ multiplex PCR, yet TCRdb's version contains in-frame clones alone and is incomplete. The sample includes around 1,100,000 clones, roughly 77% of them seen just once. Findings and caveats of the study: Sharing of clonotypes among donors was expected to vary with sequencing depth. Non-shared clonotypes had lower generation probabilities than clonotypes shared by all four sorted-subset donors.

Per the germline V gene, CDR1 is SGHRS and CDR2 is YFSETQ. V lost 0 bases and J 7 bases, leaving 5 bases between the germline ends. The CDR3 length is 12 residues. This clone has more than one count but fewer than ten. Its cognate antigen is unknown. All of the donors resided in Nashville, Tennessee, and each was a Caucasian adult. The V call is TRBV5-1, the J call TRBJ2-1; D is uncertain. The sample consisted of memory CD4+ T cells from PBMCs. Subset noted: CD45RA-negative fraction. This TCR derives from a man between 18 and 29 years old in good health. Some clones in this sample may be carry-over from other donors' samples. Here the CDR3 DNA reads TGCGCCAGCAGCTTGGCAAGTAATGAGCAGTTCTTC. Amino acids: CASSLASNEQFF.